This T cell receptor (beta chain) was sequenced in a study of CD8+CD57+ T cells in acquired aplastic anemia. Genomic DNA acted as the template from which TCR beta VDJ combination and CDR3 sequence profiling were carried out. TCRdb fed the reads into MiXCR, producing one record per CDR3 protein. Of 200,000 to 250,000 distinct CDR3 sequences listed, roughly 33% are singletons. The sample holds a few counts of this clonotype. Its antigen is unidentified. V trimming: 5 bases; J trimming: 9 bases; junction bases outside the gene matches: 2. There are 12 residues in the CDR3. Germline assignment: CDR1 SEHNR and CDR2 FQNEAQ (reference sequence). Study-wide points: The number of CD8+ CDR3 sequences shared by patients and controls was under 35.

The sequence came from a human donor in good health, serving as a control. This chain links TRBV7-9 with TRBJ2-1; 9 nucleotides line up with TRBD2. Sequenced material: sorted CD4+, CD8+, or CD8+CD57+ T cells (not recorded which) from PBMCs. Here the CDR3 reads CASSQTSGEQFF. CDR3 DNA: TGTGCCAGCAGCCAGACTAGCGGTGAGCAGTTCTTC.